This TCR beta chain stems from a study of blood T cell repertoires in COVID-19. For the study at large: T cells, B-cell-depleted T cells, or PBMCs provided the cDNA or gDNA that served as material.

Individuals drawn from around 25 US areas were about 18 to 89 years old. Participant-reported clinical history was the basis for cohort assignment. Exposed participants encountered a COVID-19 case during the 2 weeks preceding study entry. Germline V gene sequence: CDR1 SNHLY, CDR2 FYNNEI. The V end lost 6 bases, the J end lost 0 bases, and 11 bases lay between the germline ends. This CDR3 contains 15 residues. Repertoires were generated with immunoSEQ multiplex PCR, while TCRdb's copy carries only in-frame clones and drops some. Of roughly 240,000 clones listed, about nine tenths are singletons. The sample was PBMCs or T cells enriched from blood (not recorded which). The V and J genes are TRBV2 and TRBJ2-2, with D perhaps matching TRBD2 (5 bases). The TCR sequence derives from a man aged 50-60 years who had been exposed to COVID-19. CDR3 region: CASRADGPNTGELFF. The CDR3 DNA reads as TGTGCCAGCAGAGCGGACGGCCCGAACACCGGGGAGCTGTTTTTT.